Detailed here is one T cell receptor (beta chain). Its antigen is not known. One entry per CDR3 protein results from TCRdb running MiXCR on the reads. The table records about 830,000 distinct CDR3 sequences, approximately 32% of them present only once. V was pared by 7 bases and J by 3 bases, with 6 bases of the junction left unmatched. The CDR3 totals 15 residues. The germline V gene encodes CDR1 SGHNT and CDR2 YENEEA. This specimen comes from a study of T cell repertoires in cytomegalovirus infection. On the study more broadly: Well-studied HLA-B-restricted epitopes and recently identified HLA-C-restricted epitopes of CMV were both used in the study. The public TCR beta signatures pointed to both CMV infection and matching HLA type. Findings and caveats of the study: HLA-C-restricted CMV-specific TCR beta clonotypes prevailed in the ex vivo response. Carriers of CMV plus the relevant HLA were identified by cumulative public TCR beta family frequency.

The origin of this receptor is a human donor in good health (CMV status not recorded). Some clones in this sample may be carry-over from other donors' samples. The gene calls are TRBV11-3 and TRBJ2-3; 11 positions agree with TRBD2. Material: cultured CD8+ T cells from PBMCs, obtained from culture after CMV antigen stimulation. The CDR3 spells CASNPGTSGTDTQYF. The DNA for the CDR3 is TGTGCCAGCAACCCCGGGACTAGCGGAACAGATACGCAGTATTTT.